This entry lists 20 T cell receptor beta chains sequenced from one sample in a study of cytomegalovirus exposure and HLA in healthy donors. Vbeta (60) and Jbeta (13) primers were used in the PCR. Only in-frame clones appear in the TCRdb table, and some are missing; sequencing was by immunoSEQ multiplex PCR. The sample has 95,000 to 100,000 clones, roughly 79% seen once. The sequenced sample consisted of PBMCs. The receptors were gathered from a woman in her thirties or forties in good health and CMV-seronegative.

The J gene is TRBJ2-5, the V gene TRBV18; 9 bases line up with TRBD1. The V gene end was trimmed by 3 bases and the J gene end by 5 bases; junction bases not matched to a gene: 7. CDR3 size: 15 residues. Germline assignment: CDR1 KGHSH and CDR2 LQKENI. This CDR3 reads CASSPGTGSGETQYF. The CDR3 DNA reads TGTGCCAGCTCACCCGGGACAGGGTCTGGGGAGACCCAGTACTTC. Drawing the rest from reference TRBV18 and TRBJ2-5, the complete variable domain is NAGVMQNPRHLVRRRGQEARLRCSPMKGHSHVYWYRQLPEEGLKFMVYLQKENIIDESGMPKERFSAEFPKEGPSILRIQQVVRGDSAAYFCASSPGTGSGETQYFGPGTRLLVL.

The chain employs TRBV2 and TRBJ1-3; D unclear. V dropped 0 bases and J dropped 4 bases, with 10 bases sitting between them. Germline CDR1 reads SNHLY; CDR2 reads FYNNEI. This CDR3 has 15 amino acids. CDR3 loop: CASSEARPGGNTIYF. The CDR3 DNA follows: TGTGCCAGCAGTGAAGCAAGGCCGGGAGGAAACACCATATATTTT. Drawing the rest from reference TRBV2 and TRBJ1-3, the complete variable domain is EPEVTQTPSHQVTQMGQEVILRCVPISNHLYFYWYRQILGQKVEFLVSFYNNEISEKSEIFDDQFSVERPDGSNFTLKIRSTKLEDSAMYFCASSEARPGGNTIYFGEGSWLTVV.

J is TRBJ2-5 and V is TRBV9, with a tentative D call TRBD1 (5 bases). The V end lost 0 bases, the J end lost 2 bases, and 8 bases lay between the germline ends. The CDR3 loop spans 14 amino acids. Germline CDR1 and CDR2: SGDLS and YYNGEE. The CDR3 DNA reads as TGTGCCAGCAGCGTAGAACCAGGGCAAGAGACCCAGTACTTC. This codes for CASSVEPGQETQYF.

The chain joins TRBV12-5 to TRBJ2-5, with D maybe TRBD1 (6 bases). Trimming cost V 3 bases and J 2 bases, with 10 bases left between them. The CDR3 runs 14 residues. Per the germline V gene, CDR1 is LGHNT and CDR2 is FRNRAP. In nucleotides, the CDR3 is TGTGCTAGTGGTTTACAGGGTGTTCAAGAGACCCAGTACTTC. It encodes CASGLQGVQETQYF.

V and J are TRBV4-1 and TRBJ2-6; 7 positions agree with TRBD1. This CDR3 has 17 amino acids. Trimming took 0 bases from V and 4 from J; bases not matched to a gene: 6. CDR1 and CDR2 (germline): MGHRA, YSYEKL. CDR3 loop: CASSQEIRGPGANVLTF. CDR3 nucleotides: TGCGCCAGCAGCCAAGAAATTAGGGGGCCCGGGGCCAACGTCCTGACTTTC.

The chain carries TRBV30 and TRBJ2-3; 7 bases match TRBD2. V trimming: 2 bases; J trimming: 0 bases; junction bases outside the gene matches: 8. The germline V gene has CDR1 GTSNPN and CDR2 SVGIG (reference sequence). CDR3 length equals 16 residues. CDR3 coding DNA: TGTGCCTGGAGTAAAGGTCTAGCGGCGAGCACAGATACGCAGTATTTT. It is translated as CAWSKGLAASTDTQYF.

The gene calls are TRBV13 and TRBJ1-1; possibly TRBD1 for D (5 bases). V was pared by 5 bases and J by 3 bases, with 10 bases between. Germline assignment: CDR1 PRHDT and CDR2 FYEKMQ (reference sequence). The CDR3 is 13 amino acids. The CDR3 region is CASSDGGYTEAFF. For the CDR3, the DNA is TGTGCCAGCAGCGACGGGGGTTACACTGAAGCTTTCTTT.

In its sample, this clone was seen a few times. A junction boundary mismatches the germline segment, possibly from a read error. The rearrangement uses TRBV7-9 and TRBJ1-2; tentatively, D is TRBD1 (6 bases). The CDR3 runs 12 residues. The germline CDR1 and CDR2 sequences are SEHNR and FQNEAQ (reference sequence). The CDR3 coding sequence is TGTTCCAGCAGCCCAGGGGACTATGGCTACACCTTC. Its translation is CSSSPGDYGYTF.

The chain's CDR3 is CASSLGRGLDYGYTF. CDR3 coding DNA: TGTGCCAGCAGCTTAGGGAGGGGGCTAGACTATGGCTACACCTTC. The rearrangement links TRBV7-9 to TRBJ1-2; TRBD1 agrees at 7 bases. The CDR3 sequence is 15 residues long. CDR1 is SEHNR and CDR2 is FQNEAQ in the germline V gene (reference sequence). V lost 1 base to trimming and J lost 3 bases; unmatched junction nucleotides: 5.

This clone was seen a few times. The chain links TRBV7-2 to TRBJ2-5; TRBD2 agrees at 10 bases. CDR3 size: 15 residues. The germline V gene has CDR1 SGHTA and CDR2 FQGNSA. V lost 5 bases to trimming and J lost 2 bases; unmatched junction nucleotides: 5. CDR3 loop: CASSPGLAAQETQYF. The CDR3 DNA is TGTGCCAGCAGCCCAGGACTAGCGGCACAAGAGACCCAGTACTTC.

This clone showed up just once. This rearrangement joins TRBV19 to TRBJ1-5, with TRBD1 matching 8 bases. The CDR3 covers 16 residues. The trim removed 6 bases at V and 1 base at J, leaving 8 bases unmatched. CDR1 is LNHDA and CDR2 is SQIVND in the germline V gene (reference sequence). The chain's CDR3 is CASRGPRDRSNQPQHF. CDR3 DNA: TGTGCCAGTAGAGGCCCGAGGGACAGGAGCAATCAGCCCCAGCATTTT.

Only a few counts were recorded for this clone. The chain uses TRBV19 and TRBJ2-5; 8 bases are a match to TRBD1. Trimming removed 7 bases from V and 5 bases from J; junction bases left unmatched: 15. CDR3 size: 16 residues. Per germline, CDR1 LNHDA and CDR2 SQIVND (reference sequence). CDR3 sequence reads: CASNPNPGQGCETQYF. DNA for the CDR3: TGTGCCAGTAACCCCAACCCCGGACAGGGCTGTGAGACCCAGTACTTC.

J is TRBJ2-3 and V is TRBV9; a weak D match, TRBD2 (6 bases). The CDR3 is 12 amino acids. Germline assignment: CDR1 SGDLS and CDR2 YYNGEE. Trimming removed 0 bases from V and 9 bases from J, with 8 bases in between. CDR3 DNA sequence: TGTGCCAGCAGCGTAGAGGAGGGGACGCAGTATTTT. Encoded protein: CASSVEEGTQYF.

V usage is TRBV6-6 and J usage is TRBJ1-2; 7 nucleotides line up with TRBD1. From germline, CDR1 is MNHNY and CDR2 SVGAGI (reference sequence). The CDR3 is 15 amino acids. Germline trimming cut 6 bases from V and 0 bases from J; bases unmatched to any gene: 7. CDR3 nucleotide sequence: TGTGCCAGCAGCCACCGGGACAGCACTAACTATGGCTACACCTTC. As protein: CASSHRDSTNYGYTF.

This chain uses TRBV2 with TRBJ2-1; D is undetermined. Trimming pared 7 bases from V and 3 bases from J, leaving 16 bases between. The germline V gene has CDR1 SNHLY and CDR2 FYNNEI. The CDR3 loop spans 15 amino acids. The CDR3 DNA reads TGTGCCAGCACCGACTTCGCCCGTGTCTACAATGAGCAGTTCTTC. Translated: CASTDFARVYNEQFF.

The chain is built from TRBV7-8 and TRBJ2-5, with D unclear. The J call may not be correct, given that the DNA end is closer to TRBJ2-7. CDR1 SGHVS and CDR2 FQNEAQ come from the germline V gene. CDR3 length equals 13 residues. CDR3: CASSPQRSYEQYF. The CDR3 nucleotides are TGTGCCAGCAGCCCTCAGAGGTCCTACGAGCAGTACTTC.

V and J are TRBV29-1 and TRBJ1-2; D is perhaps TRBD1 (6 bases). The V end lost 0 bases, the J end lost 8 bases, and 19 bases lay between the germline ends. The CDR3 length is 15 residues. Germline-derived CDR1 and CDR2 are SQVTM and ANQGSEA. The CDR3 bases are TGCAGCGTTGAAGATTGGCGCAGGGGAGTGGGAGGCTACACCTTC. Protein: CSVEDWRRGVGGYTF. The whole variable domain, filled in from reference TRBV29-1 and TRBJ1-2, reads SAVISQKPSRDICQRGTSLTIQCQVDSQVTMMFWYRQQPGQSLTLIATANQGSEATYESGFVIDKFPISRPNLTFSTLTVSNMSPEDSSIYLCSVEDWRRGVGGYTFGSGTRLTVV.

A remark on this clone: Distinct nucleotide sequences in the sample also encode this CDR3. The genes are TRBV2 and TRBJ2-2; 8 bases fit TRBD2. Germline V gene data show CDR1 as SNHLY and CDR2 as FYNNEI. CDR3 length: 17 amino acids. After removal of 3 bases from V and 1 base from J, the junction contained 7 bases not matched to a gene. CDR3 DNA sequence: TGTGCCAGCAGTGATCCCCGAAGCGGGGGGAACACCGGGGAGCTGTTTTTT. It is translated as CASSDPRSGGNTGELFF.

This chain connects TRBV2 to TRBJ2-2, with 8 bases matching TRBD2. There are 15 residues in the CDR3. J gave up 3 bases and V 2 bases, and 2 bases lay outside the gene matches. Germline lookup yields CDR1 SNHLY and CDR2 FYNNEI. The CDR3 is CASSEQGLDTGELFF. The CDR3 DNA is TGTGCCAGCAGTGAACAGGGACTAGACACCGGGGAGCTGTTTTTT.

This clone was counted between two and nine times. V is TRBV19 and J is TRBJ1-1, with a weak D call TRBD1 (5 bases). Between the trimmed V and J ends, which lost 3 bases and 5 bases, there was a span of 10 bases. Germline-derived CDR1 and CDR2 are LNHDA and SQIVND (reference sequence). The CDR3 is 13 residues long. The CDR3 coding sequence is TGTGCCAGTAGTATGGTCCAGGGAACTGAAGCTTTCTTT. This translates into CASSMVQGTEAFF. Drawing the rest from reference TRBV19 and TRBJ1-1, the complete variable domain is DGGITQSPKYLFRKEGQNVTLSCEQNLNHDAMYWYRQDPGQGLRLIYYSQIVNDFQKGDIAEGYSVSREKKESFPLTVTSAQKNPTAFYLCASSMVQGTEAFFGQGTRLTVV.